This T cell receptor (beta chain) was observed in a study of a mutant IDH1 vaccine in newly diagnosed glioma. Study information: Patients' prior therapy spanned radiotherapy, temozolomide, or both; most underwent both.

Time point specified: baseline, week 1 (first vaccination visit). The treatment denotes: pre-vaccination baseline after standard-of-care therapy. Donors had new WHO grade 3 or 4 IDH1-mutant, ATRX-lost astrocytomas. On this clone: Antigen unknown.

The protocol was immunoSEQ multiplex PCR, while the TCRdb copy is restricted to in-frame clones and leaves out a portion. The sample lists about 38,000 clones; around nine tenths were seen once. Germline V lookup: CDR1 SGHDN, CDR2 FVKESK. Trimming cost V 2 bases and J 5 bases; bases outside gene matches: 11. The CDR3 covers 17 residues. Study findings and constraints: Pseudoprogression seemingly bore no relation to changes in top peripheral T cell clonotypes. Patients mounted vaccine-induced immune responses in 90% to 95% of cases.

The receptor's source is a man aged 18-30 years with glioma. V is TRBV14 and J is TRBJ2-5; 10 bases match TRBD2. The sample in question was PBMCs, obtained from a glioma patient treated with radiotherapy, temozolomide or both. The CDR3 here is CASSQYGPSGSKETQYF. CDR3 sequence (DNA): TGTGCCAGCAGCCAATACGGGCCTAGCGGGAGTAAGGAGACCCAGTACTTC.